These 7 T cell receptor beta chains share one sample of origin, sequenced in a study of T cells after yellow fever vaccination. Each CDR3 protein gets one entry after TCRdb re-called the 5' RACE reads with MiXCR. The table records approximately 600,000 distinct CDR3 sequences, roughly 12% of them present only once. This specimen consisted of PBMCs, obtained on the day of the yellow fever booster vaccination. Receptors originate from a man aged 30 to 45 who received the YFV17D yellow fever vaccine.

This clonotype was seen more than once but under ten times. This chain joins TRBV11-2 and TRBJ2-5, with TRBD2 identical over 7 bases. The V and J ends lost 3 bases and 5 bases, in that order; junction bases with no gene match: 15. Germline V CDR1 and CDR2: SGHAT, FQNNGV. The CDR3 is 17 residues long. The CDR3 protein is CASSLLSQAGDGETQYF. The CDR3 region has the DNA TGTGCCAGCAGCTTGTTAAGTCAGGCGGGAGATGGCGAGACCCAGTACTTC.

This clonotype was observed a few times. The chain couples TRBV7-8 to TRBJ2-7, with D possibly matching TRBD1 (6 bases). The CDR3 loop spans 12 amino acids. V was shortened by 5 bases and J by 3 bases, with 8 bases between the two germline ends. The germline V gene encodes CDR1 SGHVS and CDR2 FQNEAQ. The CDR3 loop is CASSGQFYEQYF. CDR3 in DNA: TGTGCCAGCAGCGGACAGTTCTACGAGCAGTACTTC.

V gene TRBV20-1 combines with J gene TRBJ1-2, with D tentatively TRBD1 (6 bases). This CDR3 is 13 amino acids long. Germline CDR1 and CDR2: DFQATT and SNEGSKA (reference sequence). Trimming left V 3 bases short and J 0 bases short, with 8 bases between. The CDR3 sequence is CSASPGANYGYTF. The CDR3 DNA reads TGCAGTGCTAGCCCAGGGGCTAACTATGGCTACACCTTC.

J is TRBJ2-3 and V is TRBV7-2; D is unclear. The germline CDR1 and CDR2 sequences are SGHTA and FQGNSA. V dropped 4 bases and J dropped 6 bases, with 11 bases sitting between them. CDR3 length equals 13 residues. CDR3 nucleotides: TGTGCCAGCAGCTGGAACTTCGGCGATACGCAGTATTTT. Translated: CASSWNFGDTQYF.

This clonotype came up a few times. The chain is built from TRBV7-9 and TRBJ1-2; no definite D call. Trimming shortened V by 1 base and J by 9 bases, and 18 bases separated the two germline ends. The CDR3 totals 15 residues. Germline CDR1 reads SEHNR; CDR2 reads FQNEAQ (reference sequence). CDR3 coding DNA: TGTGCCAGCAGCTTAGATCCTACCCCCTATTTGAGCTACACCTTC. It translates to CASSLDPTPYLSYTF.

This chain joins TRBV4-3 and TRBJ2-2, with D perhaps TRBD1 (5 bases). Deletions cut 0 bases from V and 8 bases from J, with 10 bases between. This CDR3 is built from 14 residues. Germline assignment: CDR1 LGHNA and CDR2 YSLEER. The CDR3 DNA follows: TGCGCCAGCAGCCAAGAAGACGCAGGGGGGGAGCTGTTTTTT. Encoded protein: CASSQEDAGGELFF.

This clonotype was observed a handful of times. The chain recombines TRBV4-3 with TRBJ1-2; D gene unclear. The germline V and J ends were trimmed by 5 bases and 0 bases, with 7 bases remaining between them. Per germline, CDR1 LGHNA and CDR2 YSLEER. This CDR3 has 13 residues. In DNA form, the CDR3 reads TGCGCCAGCAGCTTGAACGCTAACTATGGCTACACCTTC. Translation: CASSLNANYGYTF.